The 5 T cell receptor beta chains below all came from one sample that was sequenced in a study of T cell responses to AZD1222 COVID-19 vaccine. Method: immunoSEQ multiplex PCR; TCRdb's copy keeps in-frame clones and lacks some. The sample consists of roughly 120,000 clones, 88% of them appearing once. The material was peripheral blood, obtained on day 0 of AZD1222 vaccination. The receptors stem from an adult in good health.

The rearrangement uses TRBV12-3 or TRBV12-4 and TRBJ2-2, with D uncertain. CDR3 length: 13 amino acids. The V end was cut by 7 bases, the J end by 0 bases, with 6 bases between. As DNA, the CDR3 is TGTGCCAGCACCCTCACGAACACCGGGGAGCTGTTTTTT. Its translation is CASTLTNTGELFF.

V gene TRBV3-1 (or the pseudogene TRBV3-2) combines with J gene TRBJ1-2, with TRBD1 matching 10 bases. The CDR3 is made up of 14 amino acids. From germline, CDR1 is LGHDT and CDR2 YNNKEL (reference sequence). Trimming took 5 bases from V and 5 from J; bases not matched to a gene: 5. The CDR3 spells CASSYRTGGYGYTF. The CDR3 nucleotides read TGTGCCAGCAGCTACCGGACAGGGGGATATGGCTACACCTTC.

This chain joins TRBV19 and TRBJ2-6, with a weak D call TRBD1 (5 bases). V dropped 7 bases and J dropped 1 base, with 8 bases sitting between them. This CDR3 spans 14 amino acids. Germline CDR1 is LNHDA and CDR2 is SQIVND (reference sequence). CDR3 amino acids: CASTDSSGANVLTF. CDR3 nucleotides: TGTGCCAGTACCGACAGTTCTGGGGCCAACGTCCTGACTTTC.

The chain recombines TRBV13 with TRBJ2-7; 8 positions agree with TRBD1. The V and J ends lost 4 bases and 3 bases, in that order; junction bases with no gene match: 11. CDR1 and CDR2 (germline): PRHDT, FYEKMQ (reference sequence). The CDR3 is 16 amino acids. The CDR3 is CASSSVRDRIYYEQYF. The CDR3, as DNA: TGTGCCAGCAGCTCCGTCCGGGACAGGATTTACTACGAGCAGTACTTC.

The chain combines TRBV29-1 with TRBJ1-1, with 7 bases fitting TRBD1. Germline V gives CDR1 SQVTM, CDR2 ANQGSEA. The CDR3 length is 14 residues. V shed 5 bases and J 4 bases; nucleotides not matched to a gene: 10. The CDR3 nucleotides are TGCAGCGTTCGAGGACAGGCCGAGGGCACTGAAGCTTTCTTT. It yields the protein CSVRGQAEGTEAFF. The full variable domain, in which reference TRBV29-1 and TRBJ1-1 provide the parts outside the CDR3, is SAVISQKPSRDICQRGTSLTIQCQVDSQVTMMFWYRQQPGQSLTLIATANQGSEATYESGFVIDKFPISRPNLTFSTLTVSNMSPEDSSIYLCSVRGQAEGTEAFFGQGTRLTVV.